What follows are 5 T cell receptor beta chains derived from one specimen sequenced in a study of T cells in Graves' hyperthyroidism and ophthalmopathy (dated by TCRdb to 2018 to 2020). The library relied on multiplex PCR. Reads for this sample came from an Illumina HiSeq 2000. TCR beta CDR3 regions were amplified from RNA transcripts. The TCR CDR3 was subjected to a first round of RT-PCR using the HTBI primer set and the Qiagen OneStep RT-PCR kit. The public sequencing data were trimmed at Q25 with fastp and processed into clonotypes with MiXCR by TCRdb, which kept only in-frame beta chains. All rows with the same CDR3 protein become a single entry with the most common DNA and genes. The table for this sample lists around 340,000 distinct CDR3 sequences; 21% of them were counted only once. The ten largest clones represent about 50% of the sample. The sample consisted of blood. These receptors came from a woman in her forties or fifties with Graves' hyperthyroidism.

This clonotype appeared many times. The chain recombines TRBV3-1 with TRBJ2-5; 8 nucleotides line up with TRBD2. CDR3 size: 14 residues. The germline V gene has CDR1 LGHDT and CDR2 YNNKEL (reference sequence). V shed 4 bases, J shed 3 bases, and the junction held 4 bases outside the gene matches. This CDR3 reads CASSRSGGKETQYF. The DNA of the CDR3 is TGTGCCAGCAGCCGATCGGGAGGGAAAGAGACCCAGTACTTC.

Only a few counts were recorded for this clonotype. The chain has TRBV3-1 and TRBJ2-3; 14 nucleotides match TRBD2. CDR1 LGHDT and CDR2 YNNKEL come from the germline V gene (reference sequence). The CDR3 extends over 15 amino acids. J lost 4 bases, V lost 6 bases, and 3 bases had no gene match. CDR3 sequence reads: CASRTSGRAADTQYF. In DNA form, the CDR3 reads TGTGCCAGCAGGACTAGCGGGAGGGCCGCAGATACGCAGTATTTT.

This clonotype was picked up a small number of times. This chain joins TRBV20-1 and TRBJ2-7; 7 nucleotides line up with TRBD1. CDR1 DFQATT and CDR2 SNEGSKA come from the germline V gene (reference sequence). The CDR3 loop spans 13 amino acids. V dropped 1 base and J dropped 6; count of bases not matched to a gene: 6. CDR3 sequence reads: CSARVNYRGEQYF. The CDR3 region has the DNA TGCAGTGCTAGAGTGAATTACAGGGGCGAGCAGTACTTC.

This clonotype was found many times. The rearrangement links TRBV5-1 to TRBJ1-4; 8 bases match TRBD1. Trimming at V came to 3 bases and at J to 8 bases, leaving 9 bases not matched to a gene. The CDR3 consists of 15 residues. The germline V gene encodes CDR1 SGHRS and CDR2 YFSETQ. This CDR3 is CASSWQGAPREKLFF. The CDR3 DNA follows: TGCGCCAGCAGCTGGCAGGGGGCGCCCCGGGAAAAACTGTTTTTT.

The chain carries TRBV30 and TRBJ1-1; 10 bases fit TRBD1. This CDR3 comprises 14 residues. Germline V lookup: CDR1 GTSNPN, CDR2 SVGIG (reference sequence). V lost 5 bases and J lost 3; bases outside the gene matches: 6. The CDR3 region has the DNA TGTGCCTGGGGACAGGGGGTTGAATACACTGAAGCTTTCTTT. This sequence encodes CAWGQGVEYTEAFF.